The 16 T cell receptor beta chains below were found in one sample sequenced in a study of cytomegalovirus exposure and HLA in healthy donors. Amplification used 60 Vbeta primers and 13 Jbeta primers. Sequencing used immunoSEQ multiplex PCR; TCRdb keeps in-frame clones, though not all of them. The sample has 200,000 to 250,000 clones, around four fifths seen once; the top ten hold over 0.5%. The specimen sequenced was PBMCs. These receptors came from a middle-aged woman in good health and CMV-seronegative.

CDR3 in DNA: TGTGCCAGCAGTTACTCAACACCATCTGAAGCTTTCTTT. As protein: CASSYSTPSEAFF. The rearrangement links TRBV6-6 to TRBJ1-1; D is ambiguous. CDR1 is MNHNY, CDR2 SVGAGI, per germline (reference sequence). The length of the CDR3 is 13 residues. Trimming left V 0 bases short and J 6 bases short, with 8 bases between.

This rearrangement joins TRBV20-1 to TRBJ1-1; 7 nucleotides align to TRBD1. The CDR3 is 11 amino acids. Germline assignment: CDR1 DFQATT and CDR2 SNEGSKA (reference sequence). Losses at the gene ends were 6 bases for V and 7 bases for J; bases not matched to a gene: 5. CDR3 amino acids: CSAKGAGEAFF. DNA for the CDR3: TGCAGTGCAAAGGGGGCAGGTGAAGCTTTCTTT.

V and J are TRBV4-1 and TRBJ1-2; a possible D gene is TRBD1 (6 bases). Germline assignment: CDR1 MGHRA and CDR2 YSYEKL. The V end lost 2 bases, the J end lost 0 bases, and 10 bases lay between the germline ends. This CDR3 is 15 amino acids long. This CDR3 reads CASSQTGSPNYGYTF. In DNA, the CDR3 is TGCGCCAGCAGCCAAACAGGGTCTCCTAACTATGGCTACACCTTC.

V usage is TRBV5-6 and J usage is TRBJ2-5, with 8 bases that match TRBD2. Per the germline V gene, CDR1 is SGHDT and CDR2 is YYEEEE. The CDR3 runs to 15 residues. V lost 4 bases and J lost 5; bases outside the gene matches: 10. The DNA for the CDR3 is TGTGCCAGCAGCAACCGAGGACTAGCCATGGAGACCCAGTACTTC. Its translation: CASSNRGLAMETQYF.

The chain couples TRBV5-4 to TRBJ2-5; 7 nucleotides agree with TRBD1. V was clipped by 7 bases and J by 5 bases; unmatched bases: 8. The CDR3 has 13 residues. Germline loops: CDR1 SGHNT, CDR2 YYREEE (reference sequence). The CDR3 nucleotides are TGTGCCAGCCGGCGACAGGGAGACGAGACCCAGTACTTC. Protein product: CASRRQGDETQYF.

The rearrangement uses TRBV5-1 and TRBJ2-1, with 7 bases matching TRBD1. CDR1 SGHRS and CDR2 YFSETQ come from the germline V gene. The CDR3 spans 16 residues. V shed 7 bases and J 7 bases; nucleotides not matched to a gene: 17. Here the CDR3 reads CASGVGTALLENEQFF. The CDR3 nucleotides read TGCGCCAGCGGAGTAGGGACAGCCCTTCTAGAGAATGAGCAGTTCTTC.

The chain links TRBV5-6 to TRBJ2-1, with a weak D call TRBD1 (6 bases). The CDR3 spans 17 residues. Per the germline V gene, CDR1 is SGHDT and CDR2 is YYEEEE. The ends were cut back, 0 bases at V and 0 bases at J, with 13 bases in the middle. The CDR3 bases are TGTGCCAGCAGCTTGGCCTACAGGGTGGGCTCCTACAATGAGCAGTTCTTC. Residues: CASSLAYRVGSYNEQFF. Filled out from reference TRBV5-6 and TRBJ2-1, the complete variable domain reads DAGVTQSPTHLIKTRGQQVTLRCSPKSGHDTVSWYQQALGQGPQFIFQYYEEEERQRGNFPDRFSGHQFPNYSSELNVNALLLGDSALYLCASSLAYRVGSYNEQFFGPGTRLTVL.

V and J are TRBV2 and TRBJ2-7; D remains ambiguous. Per the germline V gene, CDR1 is SNHLY and CDR2 is FYNNEI. V was shortened by 8 bases and J by 6 bases, with 17 bases between the two germline ends. There are 13 residues in the CDR3. The CDR3 loop is CASESGLSIEQYF. Written as DNA, the CDR3 is TGTGCCAGCGAGTCGGGTCTTTCGATCGAGCAGTACTTC.

V is TRBV28 and J is TRBJ2-2; possibly TRBD2 for D (5 bases). CDR1 is MDHEN and CDR2 is SYDVKM in the germline V gene. The V gene lost 5 bases and the J gene lost 7 bases, with 14 bases spanning the gap. The length of the CDR3 is 14 residues. The CDR3 DNA reads TGTGCCAGCAGTCCGACTACCCTAATCGGGGAGCTGTTTTTT. Amino acids: CASSPTTLIGELFF.

The J gene is TRBJ2-1, the V gene TRBV5-1; 7 bases agree with TRBD1. Looked up from germline, CDR1 is SGHRS and CDR2 is YFSETQ. CDR3 length: 14 residues. V lost 2 bases to trimming and J lost 7 bases; unmatched junction nucleotides: 6. The CDR3 here is CASSFHQQGNEQFF. The CDR3 DNA follows: TGCGCCAGCAGCTTTCACCAACAGGGGAATGAGCAGTTCTTC.

This clone was picked up a small number of times. The V call is TRBV4-2, the J call TRBJ2-7; D gene unclear. Germline assignment: CDR1 LGHNA and CDR2 YNFKEQ. The CDR3 covers 13 residues. Trimming took 8 bases from V and 2 from J, leaving 13 bases between them. The CDR3 reads CASRSDRTYEQYF. DNA for the CDR3: TGTGCCAGCCGAAGCGATAGAACCTACGAGCAGTACTTC.

This clone was detected a few times. The J gene is TRBJ2-5, the V gene TRBV7-3; TRBD2 matches at 7 bases. The CDR3 covers 16 residues. With 0 bases clipped from V and 2 bases from J, the junction kept 6 bases outside the gene matches. CDR1 and CDR2 from the germline V gene are SGHTA and FQGTGA. The CDR3 reads CASSLTGLRGQETQYF. The CDR3 DNA is TGTGCCAGCAGCTTAACGGGTCTGCGGGGGCAAGAGACCCAGTACTTC.

This chain joins TRBV6-5 and TRBJ2-7; D is possibly TRBD2 (6 bases). V lost 2 bases, J lost 6 bases, and 11 bases lay in between. Germline-derived CDR1 and CDR2 are MNHEY and SVGAGI. The CDR3 consists of 13 residues. This CDR3 is CASSYGAGFEQYF. The CDR3 bases are TGTGCCAGCAGTTACGGGGCGGGATTCGAGCAGTACTTC.

The chain links TRBV7-2 to TRBJ2-1; TRBD1 is a possible D gene (6 bases). This CDR3 spans 14 amino acids. Trimming removed 4 bases from V and 7 bases from J, with 14 bases in between. Germline V gene sequence: CDR1 SGHTA, CDR2 FQGNSA. The chain's CDR3 is CASSSVSGVNEQFF. CDR3 DNA: TGTGCCAGCAGCTCAGTGTCAGGGGTAAATGAGCAGTTCTTC.

The chain couples TRBV30 to TRBJ1-5; TRBD1 agrees at 7 bases. The J segment lost 1 base and the V segment lost 0 bases, leaving 3 bases of the junction unmatched. Germline CDR1 GTSNPN, CDR2 SVGIG (reference sequence). The CDR3 totals 15 residues. The CDR3 DNA reads TGTGCCTGGAGTGTAGGGGGCCCAAGCAATCAGCCCCAGCATTTT. Encoded protein: CAWSVGGPSNQPQHF.

The rearrangement uses TRBV14 and TRBJ1-5; D not resolved. This CDR3 contains 14 residues. Germline V gene lookup returns CDR1 SGHDN and CDR2 FVKESK. V was trimmed by 0 bases and J by 7 bases, leaving 10 bases between them. CDR3 coding DNA: TGTGCCAGCAGCCAAGAAACCGTAGCCCAGCCCCAGCATTTT. This gives the protein CASSQETVAQPQHF.